The table lists the clone carrying this T cell receptor (beta chain) with a few counts. The antigen is unknown. These data are taken from a study of beta chain features in type 1 diabetes. The authors reverse transcribed all of the isolated RNA, so sequencing captured expressed TCRB transcripts. TCRdb keeps only in-frame clones here, not all; method: immunoSEQ multiplex PCR. The table includes some 140,000 clones, around a tenth detected once. Study-wide results and limits: TCRB CDR3 length was moderately but significantly reduced in all four CD4+ subsets of Type 1 diabetes patients.

The sequence came from a young man in good health. The sequencing sample was made of central memory CD4+ T cells from blood.

The CDR3 bases are TGTGCCAGCAGTTCCAGGGTGAGCAATCAGCCCCAGCATTTT. Protein: CASSSRVSNQPQHF. This chain links TRBV27 with TRBJ1-5; TRBD1 might be the D (5 bases). From germline, CDR1 is MNHEY and CDR2 SMNVEV (reference sequence). The CDR3 runs to 14 residues. Trimming pared 4 bases from V and 1 base from J, leaving 8 bases between.